One sample yielded the 28 T cell receptor beta chains listed below, sequenced in a study of cytomegalovirus exposure and HLA in healthy donors. 60 Vbeta and 13 Jbeta primers were used in PCR. Sequencing was performed with immunoSEQ multiplex PCR; in TCRdb, only in-frame clones are kept and a portion is missing. This table has roughly 190,000 clones, more than 70% appearing once. The sequenced sample consisted of PBMCs. These receptor sequences come from a man between 40 and 49 years old in good health and CMV-seropositive.

This clone was observed a handful of times. The V gene is TRBV30, the J gene TRBJ1-6; D unresolved. Trimming took off 0 bases at V and 10 bases at J, with 10 bases between the two ends. Germline assignment: CDR1 GTSNPN and CDR2 SVGIG (reference sequence). The CDR3 loop spans 13 amino acids. This CDR3 reads CAWSVRVGSPLHF. Here the CDR3 DNA reads TGTGCCTGGAGTGTGAGGGTCGGCTCACCCCTCCACTTT.

The chain recombines TRBV29-1 with TRBJ2-5, with TRBD2 matching over 14 bases. Germline V CDR1 and CDR2: SQVTM, ANQGSEA. The CDR3 sequence is 16 residues long. V lost 7 bases to trimming and J lost 0 bases; unmatched junction nucleotides: 7. The CDR3 coding sequence is TGCAGCGGAAAAGGACTAGCGGGAGGCAACCAAGAGACCCAGTACTTC. Translation gives CSGKGLAGGNQETQYF.

For this clone: The sample holds other DNA sequences that translate to the same CDR3. The chain joins TRBV29-1 to TRBJ2-5, with 7 bases that match TRBD2. From germline, CDR1 is SQVTM and CDR2 ANQGSEA. The CDR3 totals 13 residues. V was clipped by 2 bases and J by 2 bases; unmatched bases: 2. The CDR3 nucleotides read TGCAGCGTTGAAAGGGGACTACAAGAGACCCAGTACTTC. Translated: CSVERGLQETQYF. Full variable domain (remainder filled in from reference TRBV29-1 and TRBJ2-5): SAVISQKPSRDICQRGTSLTIQCQVDSQVTMMFWYRQQPGQSLTLIATANQGSEATYESGFVIDKFPISRPNLTFSTLTVSNMSPEDSSIYLCSVERGLQETQYFGPGTRLLVL.

The V and J genes are TRBV19 and TRBJ2-7; tentative D call: TRBD1 (6 bases). V lost 4 bases and J lost 0, with 10 bases in between. The germline gives CDR1 LNHDA, CDR2 SQIVND (reference sequence). CDR3 length equals 14 residues. The DNA of the CDR3 is TGTGCCAGTAGTACTACAGGGAGCTCCTACGAGCAGTACTTC. Residues: CASSTTGSSYEQYF.

The genes are TRBV4-3 and TRBJ2-1, with D possibly being TRBD2 (6 bases). The germline V and J ends were trimmed by 0 bases and 3 bases, with 21 bases remaining between them. Germline lookup yields CDR1 LGHNA and CDR2 YSLEER. This CDR3 comprises 19 residues. In nucleotides, the CDR3 is TGCGCCAGCAGCCAAGATGGGGTCGGCGGGGACCTATACTACAATGAGCAGTTCTTC. This translates into CASSQDGVGGDLYYNEQFF.

The rearrangement links TRBV19 to TRBJ2-7; 8 positions agree with TRBD1. This CDR3 is 11 amino acids long. The junction had 4 bases not matched to a gene; V was cut back by 5 bases and J by 10 bases. Germline values: CDR1 LNHDA, CDR2 SQIVND (reference sequence). The DNA for the CDR3 is TGTGCCAGTAGTGCCGACAGGGGACAGTACTTC. Its translation: CASSADRGQYF.

This clone was seen only once. CDR3 bases: TGTGCCAGCAGTGAAATCCGTCAGCCCCAGCATTTT. It is translated as CASSEIRQPQHF. The chain has TRBV6-1 and TRBJ1-5; D is uncertain. Deletions cut 2 bases from V and 6 bases from J, with 5 bases between. The CDR3 loop spans 12 amino acids. Germline lookup yields CDR1 MNHNS and CDR2 SASEGT.

The genes are TRBV18 and TRBJ1-4; D is unclear. The CDR3 is made up of 15 amino acids. Germline V gene sequence: CDR1 KGHSH, CDR2 LQKENI. With 6 bases removed from V and 7 bases from J, the gap between germline ends came to 18 bases. CDR3 DNA: TGTGCCAGCTCTCCCCCGGGGAGGGAAACTGAAAAACTGTTTTTT. Its protein product is CASSPPGRETEKLFF. The full variable domain, with the rest looked up from reference TRBV18 and TRBJ1-4, is NAGVMQNPRHLVRRRGQEARLRCSPMKGHSHVYWYRQLPEEGLKFMVYLQKENIIDESGMPKERFSAEFPKEGPSILRIQQVVRGDSAAYFCASSPPGRETEKLFFGSGTQLSVL.

This clone was counted once. The chain combines TRBV2 with TRBJ2-7; 9 bases line up with TRBD1. This CDR3 comprises 13 residues. The trim removed 6 bases at V and 5 bases at J, leaving 5 bases unmatched. Germline CDR1 reads SNHLY; CDR2 reads FYNNEI. The CDR3: CASREDRGNEQYF. As DNA, the CDR3 is TGTGCCAGCAGGGAGGACAGGGGTAACGAGCAGTACTTC.

The chain employs TRBV18 and TRBJ1-3, with D possibly matching TRBD1 (6 bases). The ends were cut back, 3 bases at V and 0 bases at J, with 12 bases in the middle. CDR3 length: 16 amino acids. Per the germline V gene, CDR1 is KGHSH and CDR2 is LQKENI. The CDR3 DNA is TGTGCCAGCTCACCGAAGACAGGAGACTCTGGAAACACCATATATTTT. As protein: CASSPKTGDSGNTIYF.

The gene calls are TRBV4-3 and TRBJ2-1; the match to TRBD2 covers 8 bases. With V trimmed by 0 bases and J by 7 bases, 8 bases remained unmatched. The CDR3 length is 16 residues. CDR1 and CDR2 (germline): LGHNA, YSLEER. The CDR3 protein is CASSQDGSGSANEQFF. For the CDR3, the DNA is TGCGCCAGCAGCCAAGATGGGAGCGGGAGTGCGAATGAGCAGTTCTTC.

The gene calls are TRBV14 and TRBJ2-3, with 12 nucleotides matching TRBD2. Trimming took 1 base from V and 6 from J; bases not matched to a gene: 2. This CDR3 region has 15 residues. Germline lookup yields CDR1 SGHDN and CDR2 FVKESK. CDR3 sequence (DNA): TGTGCCAGCAGCCAAGCCACTAGCGGGAGGGATACGCAGTATTTT. Residues: CASSQATSGRDTQYF.

The chain is built from TRBV28 and TRBJ1-4; TRBD1 might be the D (5 bases). CDR3 size: 16 residues. CDR1 is MDHEN, CDR2 SYDVKM, per germline. V was clipped by 5 bases and J by 1 base, with 14 bases between them. CDR3 residues: CASSGAQPVTNEKLFF. In DNA, the CDR3 is TGTGCCAGCAGTGGGGCACAGCCGGTAACTAATGAAAAACTGTTTTTT.

This clone was seen more than once but under ten times. The chain employs TRBV2 and TRBJ2-3, with 11 bases matching TRBD2. This CDR3 is built from 15 residues. V shed 6 bases, J shed 4 bases, and the junction held 6 bases outside the gene matches. Germline V gene lookup returns CDR1 SNHLY and CDR2 FYNNEI. CDR3 residues: CASRELAGVPDTQYF. The CDR3 DNA reads as TGTGCCAGCAGGGAACTAGCGGGAGTGCCAGATACGCAGTATTTT.

J is TRBJ2-7 and V is TRBV18; TRBD2 agrees at 14 bases. This CDR3 is 17 amino acids long. V shed 2 bases and J 5 bases; nucleotides not matched to a gene: 8. The germline V gene has CDR1 KGHSH and CDR2 LQKENI. The CDR3 protein is CASSPATSGRAGNEQYF. The CDR3 DNA sequence: TGTGCCAGCTCACCAGCGACTAGCGGGAGGGCCGGGAACGAGCAGTACTTC.

CDR3 sequence: CATSRGTGVNDEQYF. CDR3 in DNA: TGTGCCACCAGCAGGGGGACAGGGGTTAACGACGAGCAGTACTTC. The genes are TRBV15 and TRBJ2-5, with TRBD1 identical over 10 bases. The end of the DNA aligns better with TRBJ2-7, so the J call may be wrong. This CDR3 is 15 amino acids long. Per the germline V gene, CDR1 is LNHNV and CDR2 is YYDKDF (reference sequence).

This clone was seen only a few times. J is TRBJ2-3 and V is TRBV27; 10 nucleotides match TRBD1. Germline CDR1 reads MNHEY; CDR2 reads SMNVEV (reference sequence). The CDR3 has 17 residues. Trimming removed 3 bases from V and 2 bases from J; junction bases left unmatched: 8. CDR3 sequence: CASSFFLGQGVTDTQYF. CDR3 nucleotide sequence: TGTGCCAGCAGTTTTTTCTTAGGACAGGGGGTCACAGATACGCAGTATTTT.

The gene calls are TRBV5-1 and TRBJ1-1, with 8 bases that match TRBD1. The CDR3 loop spans 14 amino acids. CDR1 SGHRS and CDR2 YFSETQ come from the germline V gene. Trimming cost V 4 bases and J 7 bases; bases outside gene matches: 9. The DNA of the CDR3 is TGCGCCAGCAGCCCCAGGACAGGGCGAGGTGAAGCTTTCTTT. Its translation is CASSPRTGRGEAFF.

This clone was seen a single time. The chain couples TRBV5-1 to TRBJ1-1; 11 bases agree with TRBD1. Germline CDR1 and CDR2: SGHRS and YFSETQ. The CDR3 is 15 residues long. V was clipped by 4 bases and J by 4 bases; unmatched bases: 6. The CDR3 bases are TGCGCCAGCAGCCAGGGGGGACAGGGGGGCACTGAAGCTTTCTTT. It encodes CASSQGGQGGTEAFF. Together with reference TRBV5-1 and TRBJ1-1, the CDR3 gives the full variable domain: KAGVTQTPRYLIKTRGQQVTLSCSPISGHRSVSWYQQTPGQGLQFLFEYFSETQRNKGNFPGRFSGRQFSNSRSEMNVSTLELGDSALYLCASSQGGQGGTEAFFGQGTRLTVV.

The chain is built from TRBV5-4 and TRBJ2-3; the D gene is possibly TRBD1 (7 bases). With 6 bases removed from V and 0 bases from J, the gap between germline ends came to 20 bases. This CDR3 is built from 17 residues. Germline V gene sequence: CDR1 SGHNT, CDR2 YYREEE (reference sequence). CDR3 DNA sequence: TGTGCCAGCACAGGCGGGACAGCGGGCCCTAGCACAGATACGCAGTATTTT. It codes for CASTGGTAGPSTDTQYF.

Only one count was recorded for this clone. The chain carries TRBV5-1 and TRBJ1-1, with D uncertain. The germline V gene has CDR1 SGHRS and CDR2 YFSETQ. CDR3 length: 15 residues. The germline V and J ends were trimmed by 1 base and 3 bases, with 13 bases remaining between them. CDR3 sequence: CASSLLGRSDTEAFF. The DNA for the CDR3 is TGCGCCAGCAGCTTGCTTGGTCGTTCAGACACTGAAGCTTTCTTT.

CDR3 residues: CASRQGPNEKLFF. Here the CDR3 DNA reads TGTGCCAGCAGACAGGGGCCTAATGAAAAACTGTTTTTT. The chain carries TRBV5-6 and TRBJ1-4; 7 bases agree with TRBD1. V lost 5 bases and J lost 3; bases outside the gene matches: 1. Looked up from germline, CDR1 is SGHDT and CDR2 is YYEEEE. CDR3 length equals 13 residues.

V usage is TRBV5-1 and J usage is TRBJ1-2; 7 nucleotides align to TRBD1. Germline CDR1 reads SGHRS; CDR2 reads YFSETQ. The CDR3 loop spans 15 amino acids. The J segment lost 4 bases and the V segment lost 3 bases, leaving 9 bases of the junction unmatched. This chain's CDR3 is CASSSPTTGTYGYTF. The CDR3 DNA reads TGCGCCAGCAGCTCCCCTACGACAGGGACCTATGGCTACACCTTC.

V gene TRBV6-1 combines with J gene TRBJ1-5; D is undetermined. The V and J ends lost 7 bases and 5 bases respectively, with 15 bases between them. The germline V gene has CDR1 MNHNS and CDR2 SASEGT. This CDR3 is 14 amino acids long. The CDR3 DNA reads TGTGCCAGCAAGGGAGGTCAGAACTATCAGCCCCAGCATTTT. The encoded protein is CASKGGQNYQPQHF.

The chain combines TRBV4-1 with TRBJ2-7, with 7 bases matching TRBD2. V gave up 2 bases and J gave up 0 bases; unmatched junction bases: 7. The CDR3 is 16 residues long. Germline-derived CDR1 and CDR2 are MGHRA and YSYEKL. Here the CDR3 DNA reads TGCGCCAGCAGCCAAACCCCTAGCGGCAGCTCCTACGAGCAGTACTTC. Translation: CASSQTPSGSSYEQYF.

The V call is TRBV18, the J call TRBJ2-1; 9 nucleotides agree with TRBD2. This CDR3 has 18 amino acids. The germline V gene has CDR1 KGHSH and CDR2 LQKENI. The J segment lost 6 bases and the V segment lost 2 bases, leaving 14 bases of the junction unmatched. The CDR3 sequence: CASSPIQVLRRGGNEQFF. The CDR3 DNA is TGTGCCAGCTCACCAATCCAGGTTTTGAGGCGGGGGGGCAATGAGCAGTTCTTC.

The genes are TRBV6-5 and TRBJ1-2; 11 bases map to TRBD1. CDR1 and CDR2 from the germline V gene are MNHEY and SVGAGI. The J segment lost 7 bases and the V segment lost 5 bases, leaving 6 bases of the junction unmatched. The CDR3 has 14 residues. The CDR3: CASSEGTGGIGYTF. For the CDR3, the DNA is TGTGCCAGCAGTGAGGGGACAGGGGGTATTGGCTACACCTTC.

The V gene is TRBV30, the J gene TRBJ2-7; TRBD2 is a possible D gene (6 bases). V gave up 0 bases and J gave up 12 bases, with 15 bases separating them. Germline V lookup: CDR1 GTSNPN, CDR2 SVGIG (reference sequence). This CDR3 has 12 amino acids. For the CDR3, the DNA is TGTGCCTGGAGTGTGTCAACCCAGGGAGGGTACTTC. Amino acid sequence: CAWSVSTQGGYF.